The entry below describes one T cell receptor beta chain. Per germline, CDR1 SGHTA and CDR2 FQGNSA. This CDR3 has 14 amino acids. V was clipped by 5 bases and J by 2 bases, with 13 bases between them. The data were taken from a study of CD8 T cells in Susac syndrome. When the RNA was reverse transcribed, random hexamers were used with an input of about 0.45 to 1 ug. MiXCR, applied by TCRdb to the immunoSEQ multiplex PCR reads, yields one record per CDR3 protein. The sample lists some 130,000 distinct CDR3 sequences; 85% to 95% were seen once. The chain is built from TRBV7-2 and TRBJ2-7; D not resolved. The TCR was taken from a human donor with Susac syndrome. The sequenced sample was CD8+ T cells from PBMCs. In DNA form, the CDR3 reads TGTGCCAGCAGCCCTCGCCACCCTCCCTACGAGCAGTACTTC. Its translation is CASSPRHPPYEQYF.